This passage covers 3 T cell receptor beta chains from one sample sequenced in a study of shared clonotypes between healthy human individuals. Naive-designated CD8 cells lacked CD45RO, were positively enriched for CCR7, and omitted terminally differentiated effector memory CD45RA+ cells. Profiling relied on immunoSEQ multiplex PCR, and the TCRdb table lists in-frame clones only, not all of them. The sample lists roughly 850,000 clones, about 96% occurring once. Sequencing was carried out using naive CD8+ T cells sorted from blood. The receptors were sampled from a man younger than 45 in good health.

As concerns this clone: This CDR3 is also generated by other DNA sequences in the sample. CDR3 bases: TGCGCCAGCAGCTTGGGGGACAGCAGCTACGAGCAGTACTTC. It yields the protein CASSLGDSSYEQYF. The V gene is TRBV5-1, the J gene TRBJ2-7; 7 bases align to TRBD1. V shed 0 bases and J 3 bases; nucleotides not matched to a gene: 3. Germline V gene sequence: CDR1 SGHRS, CDR2 YFSETQ. This CDR3 region has 14 residues.

The V and J genes are TRBV9 and TRBJ2-1; D is possibly TRBD2 (6 bases). Trimming removed 2 bases from V and 6 bases from J, with 9 bases in between. This CDR3 is 13 amino acids long. Looked up from germline, CDR1 is SGDLS and CDR2 is YYNGEE. CDR3 DNA sequence: TGTGCCAGCAGCGTCGACGGGGGCAATGAGCAGTTCTTC. As protein: CASSVDGGNEQFF.

The V and J genes are TRBV7-8 and TRBJ1-2; D gene ambiguous. The CDR3 spans 12 residues. Germline CDR1 reads SGHVS; CDR2 reads FQNEAQ. V lost 1 base and J lost 8, with 8 bases in between. CDR3 loop: CASSLGVQGYTF. The CDR3 coding sequence is TGTGCCAGCAGCTTAGGGGTTCAGGGCTACACCTTC. The entire variable domain, with the rest obtained from reference TRBV7-8 and TRBJ1-2, is as follows: GAGVSQSPRYKVAKRGQDVALRCDPISGHVSLFWYQQALGQGPEFLTYFQNEAQLDKSGLPSDRFFAERPEGSVSTLKIQRTQQEDSAVYLCASSLGVQGYTFGSGTRLTVV.